Listed below are T cell receptor beta chains from one sample, sequenced in a study of CD8+CD57+ T cells in acquired aplastic anemia. TCRdb processed the reads anew with MiXCR; each CDR3 protein has one entry. Of about 150,000 distinct CDR3 sequences in the sample, less than 60% were seen once. Material for sequencing was sorted CD4+, CD8+, or CD8+CD57+ T cells (not recorded which) from PBMCs. These receptor sequences come from a human donor with aplastic anemia. Both conserved end residues are part of each CDR3. Each record gives: clone size, V gene, J gene, CDR3 length, D gene, CDR3 DNA, CDR3 protein. The D gene is left open where the match is weak. Clone sizes are given selectively: once, few, many, or a class where the clone is expanded.

NA	TRBV7-7	TRBJ2-7	13	NA	TGTGCCAGCAGCCTAACAGGGAACGGCGAGCAGTACTTC	CASSLTGNGEQYF
once	TRBV4-1	TRBJ2-7	14	NA	TGCGCCAACAGCCAAGGTGGTGAAGACTACGAGCAGTACTTC	CANSQGGEDYEQYF
NA	TRBV7-8	TRBJ2-3	17	TRBD2	TGTGCCAGCAGCATGGGACTAGCGGGGGGGCAGAGAGATACGCAGTATTTT	CASSMGLAGGQRDTQYF
once	TRBV6-2/TRBV6-3	TRBJ2-7	15	NA	TGTGCCAGCAGTTACTCGCCGGCTCAACGATACGAGCAGTACTTC	CASSYSPAQRYEQYF
many	TRBV20-1	TRBJ1-3	14	NA	TGCAGTGCCCGGGAACAGGGCGCTGGAAACACCATATATTTT	CSAREQGAGNTIYF
many	TRBV13	TRBJ2-2	15	NA	TGTGCCAGCAGCTTTTTGCAAGGAGGCAGCGGGGAGCTGTTTTTT	CASSFLQGGSGELFF
NA	TRBV20-1	TRBJ1-1	15	TRBD1	TGCAGTGCCCTCCCTCTCACAGGGGTGAACACTGAAGCTTTCTTT	CSALPLTGVNTEAFF
NA	TRBV20-1	TRBJ1-1	12	TRBD1	TGCAGATCCGGACAGGGCATCACTGAAGCTTTCTTT	CRSGQGITEAFF
few	TRBV20-1	TRBJ2-1	11	TRBD1	TGCAGTGCTAGGGACAGGAATGAGCAGTTCTTC	CSARDRNEQFF
NA	TRBV24-1	TRBJ1-1	13	NA	TGTGCCACCCAAAATAGGGGGAACACTGAAGCTTTCTTT	CATQNRGNTEAFF
NA	TRBV29-1	TRBJ2-1	16	NA	TGCAGCGTTGAACCATTATCCTACTCGGCCTACAATGAGCAGTTCTTC	CSVEPLSYSAYNEQFF
NA	TRBV29-1	TRBJ1-2	12	NA	TGCAGCGTTAGGGGGATAAACTATGGCTACACCTTC	CSVRGINYGYTF
NA	TRBV29-1	TRBJ2-7	13	TRBD1	TGCAGCGTTACCCCCCGGGACAGCTACGAGCAGTACTTC	CSVTPRDSYEQYF
many	TRBV5-1	TRBJ2-5	15	TRBD2	TGCGCCAGCAGCTTGGAGCGGGGGGCCGGAGAGACCCAGTACTTC	CASSLERGAGETQYF
NA	TRBV2	TRBJ2-1	13	NA	TGTGCCAGCAGTGAAATGGGAGTCAATGAGCAGTTCTTC	CASSEMGVNEQFF
NA	TRBV5-4	TRBJ2-7	14	TRBD1	TGTGCCAGCAGCCTGGGACAGGGGTTCTACGAGCAGTACTTC	CASSLGQGFYEQYF
many	TRBV12-3/TRBV12-4	TRBJ1-1	16	TRBD1	TGTGCCAGCTCCTTAACGGTGGGACAGGGGAGCACTGAAGCTTTCTTT	CASSLTVGQGSTEAFF
NA	TRBV29-1	TRBJ2-3	13	TRBD1	TGCAGCGTCGGGACAGGGGGCACAGATACGCAGTATTTT	CSVGTGGTDTQYF
many	TRBV7-8	TRBJ1-1	15	NA	TGTGCCAGCAGCCCACCCGGGACCTCCAACACTGAAGCTTTCTTT	CASSPPGTSNTEAFF
NA	TRBV20-1	TRBJ2-1	15	TRBD2	TGCAGTGCTGGGGGAGGGCCGGGGAGGAAGGGTGAGCAGTTCTTC	CSAGGGPGRKGEQFF
NA	TRBV29-1	TRBJ1-2	14	TRBD1	TGCAGCGTTGAGGATCGGGGACAGTACTATGGCTACACCTTC	CSVEDRGQYYGYTF
NA	TRBV29-1	TRBJ2-7	12	TRBD2	TGCAGCGTTCGGGGAGGGTCCTACGAGCAGTACTTC	CSVRGGSYEQYF
NA	TRBV7-3	TRBJ1-2	16	NA	TGTGCCAGCAGCTCCCGGGGGGGTGAACCGTTCTATGGCTACACCTTC	CASSSRGGEPFYGYTF
NA	TRBV2	TRBJ1-5	14	NA	TGTGCCAGCAGCGTACAGGGCGGTAATCAGCCCCAGCATTTT	CASSVQGGNQPQHF
once	TRBV4-2	TRBJ2-7	15	TRBD1	TGTGCCAGCAGCCAAGATTTTGACAGGGGGTACGAGCAGTACTTC	CASSQDFDRGYEQYF
NA	TRBV7-3	TRBJ2-3	14	TRBD2	TGTGCCAGCAGCCGAGGACTAGCGACAGATACGCAGTATTTT	CASSRGLATDTQYF
many	TRBV4-1	TRBJ2-7	12	TRBD1	TGCGCCAGCAGCTTCGACAGGGCCGAGCAGTACTTC	CASSFDRAEQYF
NA	TRBV27	TRBJ1-5	12	NA	TGTGCCAGCGGCCCGAGTAATCAGCCCCAGCATTTT	CASGPSNQPQHF
NA	TRBV15	TRBJ1-6	14	NA	TGTGCCACCAGCGTAGACAGGAAAAAGTCACCCCTCCACTTT	CATSVDRKKSPLHF
NA	TRBV9	TRBJ2-5	14	NA	TGTGCCAGCAGCGCCTGGGGGAGTAAAGAGACCCAGTACTTC	CASSAWGSKETQYF
NA	TRBV25-1	TRBJ1-1	16	NA	TGTGCCAGCTCCCCGGGGGTAGGGCGAGAGAAAAATGAAGCTTTCTTT	CASSPGVGREKNEAFF
NA	TRBV5-1	TRBJ2-7	13	NA	TGCGCCAGCAGCTTGACTTCCACCTACGAGCAGTACTTC	CASSLTSTYEQYF
few	TRBV19	TRBJ2-5	15	TRBD1	TGTGCCAGTAGTAGAGGACAGGGCCTGCAAGAGACCCAGTACTTC	CASSRGQGLQETQYF
many	TRBV2	TRBJ2-3	17	NA	TGTGCCAGCTATGGGGGGGGGGGCGAACAATACACAGATACGCAGTATTTT	CASYGGGGEQYTDTQYF
NA	TRBV7-3	TRBJ2-7	15	TRBD1	TGTGCCAGCAGCTTAGTCCAGGGACAGGTGTACGAGCAGTACTTC	CASSLVQGQVYEQYF
NA	TRBV19	TRBJ1-4	15	NA	TGTGCCAGTAGTCCCGGACATGCAGCTAATGAAAAACTGTTTTTT	CASSPGHAANEKLFF
NA	TRBV14	TRBJ1-3	13	NA	TGTGCCAGCAGCGGACAGACGGGAAACACCATATATTTT	CASSGQTGNTIYF
once	TRBV19	TRBJ2-3	11	NA	TGTGCCAGTAGTATAGGTACAGAGGGGCATTTT	CASSIGTEGHF
NA	TRBV5-1	TRBJ2-5	14	NA	TGCGCCAGCAGCTTGGACACAGGGTACGAGACCCAGTACTTC	CASSLDTGYETQYF
NA	TRBV14	TRBJ2-3	16	NA	TGTGCCAGCAGCCAAGAATCAGGAGAATTTACAGATACGCAGTATTTT	CASSQESGEFTDTQYF
few	TRBV2	TRBJ1-2	13	TRBD1	TGTGCCAGCCAGGCGGGACAGCTCTATGGCTACACCTTC	CASQAGQLYGYTF
NA	TRBV28	TRBJ1-2	13	NA	TGTGCCAGCAGTAGGGACGGCTGGGAGGGCTACACCTTC	CASSRDGWEGYTF
many	TRBV2	TRBJ1-6	16	NA	TGTGCCAGCAGTGATCCGAGTGGGGGACCCAATTCACCCCTCCACTTT	CASSDPSGGPNSPLHF
few	TRBV25-1	TRBJ2-3	15	NA	TGTGCCAGCAGGGCAGCGGGCCGTGCAAGAGATACGCAGTATTTT	CASRAAGRARDTQYF